This TCR beta chain is drawn from a study of T-cell memory formation after mild COVID-19. Overall study findings and caveats: Contracting CD4+ clones lay largely in CM and EM, with CD8+ ones residing in EMRA.

This clonotype was picked up a small number of times. Antigen unknown. MiXCR was run by TCRdb on the 5' RACE reads, yielding one entry per CDR3 protein. The sample contains hundreds of thousands of distinct CDR3 sequences, about 15% of which appear only once. V was shortened by 1 base and J by 3 bases, with 10 bases between the two germline ends. The CDR3 spans 14 residues. The germline V gene encodes CDR1 SGHVS and CDR2 FNYEAQ. This sequence was found in a man between 18 and 35 years old who had mild COVID-19 (a few samples of this study predate the infection). Cell type and time point are not known. This chain links TRBV7-6 with TRBJ2-7, with unresolved D. Sequencing input: PBMCs or a T cell subset sorted from them (not recorded which). The CDR3 DNA is TGTGCCAGCAGCTTAGGGAGCCACAGCTACGAGCAGTACTTC. It is translated as CASSLGSHSYEQYF.